Each of the 4 T cell receptor beta chains below was sequenced from the same sample in a study of CD8 T cells in Susac syndrome. cDNA came from around 0.5 to 1 ug RNA primed by random hexamers. MiXCR was run by TCRdb on the immunoSEQ multiplex PCR reads, yielding one entry per CDR3 protein. The sample has some 150,000 distinct CDR3 sequences, around 95% seen once; the top ten hold about 0.15%. Sequenced material: CD8+ T cells from PBMCs. Receptors originate from a human donor with multiple sclerosis.

The rearrangement links TRBV29-1 to TRBJ2-2, with 8 bases lining up with TRBD1. The CDR3 length is 16 residues. Per the germline V gene, CDR1 is SQVTM and CDR2 is ANQGSEA. V shed 4 bases, J shed 1 base, and the junction held 8 bases outside the gene matches. CDR3 DNA sequence: TGCAGCGTTGTCGGTGTGACAGGGGTGAACACCGGGGAGCTGTTTTTT. Translating it yields CSVVGVTGVNTGELFF.

In this sample, this clonotype turned up once. This chain links TRBV3-1 with TRBJ1-1; the match to TRBD1 covers 10 bases. From germline, CDR1 is LGHDT and CDR2 YNNKEL (reference sequence). The CDR3 is made up of 16 amino acids. The J segment lost 6 bases and the V segment lost 4 bases, leaving 11 bases of the junction unmatched. In DNA form, the CDR3 reads TGTGCCAGCAGCCCTAGACAGGGGGCCCGGGGAGCTGAAGCTTTCTTT. This translates into CASSPRQGARGAEAFF.

J is TRBJ2-2 and V is TRBV13; D is uncertain. The V end lost 8 bases, the J end lost 5 bases, and 15 bases lay between the germline ends. The CDR3 runs 14 residues. In germline, CDR1 is PRHDT, CDR2 FYEKMQ (reference sequence). CDR3 protein: CASSPPVSTGELFF. The CDR3 DNA sequence: TGTGCCAGCTCCCCTCCAGTGTCGACCGGGGAGCTGTTTTTT.

V usage is TRBV20-1 and J usage is TRBJ1-2; D may be TRBD1 (6 bases). This CDR3 is 14 amino acids long. Germline CDR1 reads DFQATT; CDR2 reads SNEGSKA (reference sequence). Trimming left V 5 bases short and J 6 bases short, with 19 bases between. CDR3 sequence reads: CSAVLRQASDGYTF. CDR3 nucleotides: TGCAGTGCTGTCCTCCGACAGGCGTCTGATGGCTACACCTTC.